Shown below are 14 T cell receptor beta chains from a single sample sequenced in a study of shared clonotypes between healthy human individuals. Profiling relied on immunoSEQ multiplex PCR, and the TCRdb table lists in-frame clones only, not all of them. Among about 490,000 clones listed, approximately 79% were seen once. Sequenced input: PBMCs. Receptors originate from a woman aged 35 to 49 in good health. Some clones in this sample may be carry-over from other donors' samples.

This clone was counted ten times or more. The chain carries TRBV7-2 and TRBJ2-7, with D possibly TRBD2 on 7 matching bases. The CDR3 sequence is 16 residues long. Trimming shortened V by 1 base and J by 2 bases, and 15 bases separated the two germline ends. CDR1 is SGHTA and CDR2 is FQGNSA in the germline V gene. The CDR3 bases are TGTGCCAGCAGCTTAGTGGCGGGGGCTACTACCTACGAGCAGTACTTC. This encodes CASSLVAGATTYEQYF.

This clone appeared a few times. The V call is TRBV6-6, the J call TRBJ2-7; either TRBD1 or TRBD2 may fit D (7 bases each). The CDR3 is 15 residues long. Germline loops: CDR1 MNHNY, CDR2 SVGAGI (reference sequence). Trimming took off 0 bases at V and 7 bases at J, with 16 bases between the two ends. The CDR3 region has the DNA TGTGCCAGCAGTTACTCATGGGGCAGGGGGGGGGAGCAGTACTTC. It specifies CASSYSWGRGGEQYF.

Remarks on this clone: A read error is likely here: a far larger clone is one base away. CDR3 loop: CASSLAGRGRTFNEQFF. Here the CDR3 DNA reads TGTGCCAGCAGCTTGGCAGGGAGAGGGAGGACGTTCAATGAGCAGTTCTTC. The chain is built from TRBV5-6 and TRBJ2-1, with TRBD2 as a possible D gene (6 bases). V lost 0 bases to trimming and J lost 6 bases, with 19 bases between them. This CDR3 is built from 17 residues. Germline CDR1 SGHDT, CDR2 YYEEEE. The entire variable domain, with the rest obtained from reference TRBV5-6 and TRBJ2-1, is as follows: DAGVTQSPTHLIKTRGQQVTLRCSPKSGHDTVSWYQQALGQGPQFIFQYYEEEERQRGNFPDRFSGHQFPNYSSELNVNALLLGDSALYLCASSLAGRGRTFNEQFFGPGTRLTVL.

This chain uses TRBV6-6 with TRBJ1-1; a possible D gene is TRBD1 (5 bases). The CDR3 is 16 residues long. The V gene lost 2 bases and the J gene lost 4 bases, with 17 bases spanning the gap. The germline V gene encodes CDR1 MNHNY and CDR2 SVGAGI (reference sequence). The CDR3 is CASSYGPPRVGTEAFF. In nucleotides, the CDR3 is TGTGCCAGCAGTTACGGCCCACCCAGGGTGGGCACTGAAGCTTTCTTT.

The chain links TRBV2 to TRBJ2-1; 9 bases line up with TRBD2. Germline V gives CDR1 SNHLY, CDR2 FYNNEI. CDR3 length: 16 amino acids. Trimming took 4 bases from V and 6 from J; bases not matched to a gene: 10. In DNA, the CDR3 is TGTGCCAGCAGTGGAGATAGCGGGAGTGGGGCCAATGAGCAGTTCTTC. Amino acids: CASSGDSGSGANEQFF.

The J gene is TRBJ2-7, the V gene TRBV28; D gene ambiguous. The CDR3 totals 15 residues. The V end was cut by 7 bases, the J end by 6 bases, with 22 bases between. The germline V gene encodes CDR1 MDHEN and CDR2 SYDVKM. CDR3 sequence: CASNTHGLHGGEQYF. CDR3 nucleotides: TGTGCCAGCAACACCCACGGGTTGCACGGTGGCGAGCAGTACTTC. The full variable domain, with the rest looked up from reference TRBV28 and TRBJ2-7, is DVKVTQSSRYLVKRTGEKVFLECVQDMDHENMFWYRQDPGLGLRLIYFSYDVKMKEKGDIPEGYSVSREKKERFSLILESASTNQTSMYLCASNTHGLHGGEQYFGPGTRLTVT.

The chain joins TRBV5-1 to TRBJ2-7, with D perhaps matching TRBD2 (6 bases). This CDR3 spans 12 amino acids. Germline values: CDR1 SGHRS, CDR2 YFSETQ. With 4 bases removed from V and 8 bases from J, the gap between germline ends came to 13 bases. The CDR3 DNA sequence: TGCGCCAGCAGCCTCCCCCGGGAGAAGCAGTACTTC. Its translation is CASSLPREKQYF.

The CDR3 DNA sequence: TGCGCCAGCATAGGGATGGGGACAGGGGAATACAATGAGCAGTTCTTC. Translation: CASIGMGTGEYNEQFF. The rearrangement joins TRBV5-1 to TRBJ2-1, with 10 bases aligning to TRBD1. Germline V lookup: CDR1 SGHRS, CDR2 YFSETQ. This CDR3 is built from 16 residues. After removal of 6 bases from V and 4 bases from J, the junction contained 10 bases not matched to a gene. Variable domain in full (rest from reference TRBV5-1 and TRBJ2-1): KAGVTQTPRYLIKTRGQQVTLSCSPISGHRSVSWYQQTPGQGLQFLFEYFSETQRNKGNFPGRFSGRQFSNSRSEMNVSTLELGDSALYLCASIGMGTGEYNEQFFGPGTRLTVL.

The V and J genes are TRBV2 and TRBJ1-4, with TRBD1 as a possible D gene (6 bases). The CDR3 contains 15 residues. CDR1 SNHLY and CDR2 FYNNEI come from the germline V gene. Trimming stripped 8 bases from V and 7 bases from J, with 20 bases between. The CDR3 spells CASGLGGARGEKLFF. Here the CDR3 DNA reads TGTGCCAGCGGATTGGGGGGGGCTCGCGGTGAAAAACTGTTTTTT.

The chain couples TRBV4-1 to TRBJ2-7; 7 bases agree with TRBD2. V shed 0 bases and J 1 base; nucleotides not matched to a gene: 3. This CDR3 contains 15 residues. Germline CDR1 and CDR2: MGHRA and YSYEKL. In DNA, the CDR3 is TGCGCCAGCAGCCAAGAGGGGAGGGTATCCTACGAGCAGTACTTC. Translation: CASSQEGRVSYEQYF.

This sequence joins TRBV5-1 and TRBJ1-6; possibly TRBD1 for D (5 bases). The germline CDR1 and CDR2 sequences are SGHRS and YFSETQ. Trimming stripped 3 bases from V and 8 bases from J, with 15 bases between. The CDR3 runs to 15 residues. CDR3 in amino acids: CASSSGGRGDSPLHF. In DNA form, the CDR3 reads TGCGCCAGCAGCTCGGGGGGACGGGGAGATTCACCCCTCCACTTT.

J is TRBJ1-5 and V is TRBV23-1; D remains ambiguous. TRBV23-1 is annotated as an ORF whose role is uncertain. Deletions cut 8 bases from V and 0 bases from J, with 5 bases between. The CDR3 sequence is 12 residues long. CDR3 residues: CASGNSNQPQHF. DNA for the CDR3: TGCGCCAGCGGAAATAGCAATCAGCCCCAGCATTTT.

CDR3 bases: TGTGCCAGCAGCTTGGCTAGCGGGAGCCCCTACGAGCAGTACTTC. Protein: CASSLASGSPYEQYF. This chain connects TRBV5-4 to TRBJ2-7; 10 nucleotides align to TRBD2. Trimming removed 0 bases from V and 2 bases from J; junction bases left unmatched: 2. CDR1 and CDR2 (germline): SGHNT, YYREEE (reference sequence). This CDR3 comprises 15 residues.

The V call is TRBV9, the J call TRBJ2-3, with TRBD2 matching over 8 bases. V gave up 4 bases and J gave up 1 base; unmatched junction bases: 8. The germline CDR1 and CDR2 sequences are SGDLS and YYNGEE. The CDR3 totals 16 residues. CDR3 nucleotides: TGTGCCAGCAGCCCCCACGGTAGCGGGGGCACAGATACGCAGTATTTT. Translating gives CASSPHGSGGTDTQYF.